A single T cell receptor (beta chain) is shown here with its context. Its antigen is still unknown. This sample was included in a study of T cell responses to AZD1222 COVID-19 vaccine. Germline CDR1 and CDR2: SGHNT and YENEEA. This CDR3 is built from 16 residues. V was clipped by 6 bases and J by 0 bases; unmatched bases: 6. Study observations and caveats: There were mostly white British donors and more females than males, and clonal diversity was possibly underestimated. Nearly half of unique spike-specific TCRs reportedly avoided B.1.351 and B.1.1.7 mutated regions.

TCRdb's table, derived via immunoSEQ multiplex PCR, lists solely in-frame clones and lacks some. This sample has some 79,000 clones; 80% to 90% occur once, and the top ten carry 12%. The specimen was peripheral blood, collected 28 days after the second AZD1222 dose. This clonotype originated in an adult who received the AZD1222 COVID-19 vaccine. The V gene is TRBV11-3, the J gene TRBJ1-3; TRBD1 matches 9 bases. For the CDR3, the DNA is TGTGCCAGCAGACAGGGACAGGGCCACTCTGGAAACACCATATATTTT. It specifies CASRQGQGHSGNTIYF.